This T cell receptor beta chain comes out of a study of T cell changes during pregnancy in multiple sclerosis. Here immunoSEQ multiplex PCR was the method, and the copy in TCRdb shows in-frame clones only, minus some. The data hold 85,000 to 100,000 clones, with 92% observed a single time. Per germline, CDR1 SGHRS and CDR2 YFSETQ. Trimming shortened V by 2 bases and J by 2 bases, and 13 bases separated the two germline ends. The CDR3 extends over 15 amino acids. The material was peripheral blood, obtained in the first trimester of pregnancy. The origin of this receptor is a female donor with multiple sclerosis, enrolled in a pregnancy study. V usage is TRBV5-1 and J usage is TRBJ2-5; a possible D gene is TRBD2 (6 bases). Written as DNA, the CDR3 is TGCGCCAGCAGCTTCGGTTTGGCGGGGCAAGAGACCCAGTACTTC. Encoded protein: CASSFGLAGQETQYF.